This T cell receptor (beta chain) emerged from a study of identical twins. This clonotype came up a few times. Antigen specificity is unknown. Notes on the study in general: Cross-sectional statistics, not tracking of the same donors, supported the conclusions.

Germline V gives CDR1 ENHRY, CDR2 SYGVKD. This CDR3 is built from 16 residues. V dropped 4 bases and J dropped 5 bases, with 18 bases sitting between them. TCRdb reprocessed the 5' RACE reads with MiXCR, giving one entry per CDR3 protein. Among under 800,000 distinct CDR3 sequences, 21% were seen once, and the ten largest hold around 4.5%. These same records also appear under a second study, on T cells expressing NK-cell markers. Turning to that study: Just one sequenced donor of eight was HCMV-seronegative, while seven were seropositive.

This receptor was identified in a woman under 30 in good health. The sample taken for sequencing was PBMCs. J is TRBJ2-1 and V is TRBV10-3; the D gene is possibly TRBD2 (6 bases). CDR3 loop: CAISGLAGKGNNEQFF. Written as DNA, the CDR3 is TGTGCCATCAGTGGGCTGGCGGGGAAGGGGAACAATGAGCAGTTCTTC.